This T cell receptor (beta chain) was identified in a study of blood T cell repertoires in COVID-19. Sequenced by immunoSEQ multiplex PCR; TCRdb stores in-frame clones only, minus some. The sample has approximately 500,000 clones; 80% to 90% are singletons. The germline gives CDR1 SGDLS, CDR2 YYNGEE. The CDR3 runs 14 residues. V was shortened by 0 bases and J by 2 bases, with 8 bases between the two germline ends. Sequenced: peripheral blood. The V gene is TRBV9, the J gene TRBJ1-2; D unclear. The sequence derives from a human donor in a cohort sampled during active COVID-19. The DNA of the CDR3 is TGTGCCAGCAGCGTAGGACTTCTGAACTATGGCTACACCTTC. Encoded protein: CASSVGLLNYGYTF.